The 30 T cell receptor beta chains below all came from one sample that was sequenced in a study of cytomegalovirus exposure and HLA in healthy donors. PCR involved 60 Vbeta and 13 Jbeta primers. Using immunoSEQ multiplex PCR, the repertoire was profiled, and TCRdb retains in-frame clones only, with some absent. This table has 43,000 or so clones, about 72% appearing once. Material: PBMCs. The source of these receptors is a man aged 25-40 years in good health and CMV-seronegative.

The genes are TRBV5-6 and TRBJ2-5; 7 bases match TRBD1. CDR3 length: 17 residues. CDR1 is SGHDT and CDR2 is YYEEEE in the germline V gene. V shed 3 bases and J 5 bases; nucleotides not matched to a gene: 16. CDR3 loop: CASSWKTTGIGGETQYF. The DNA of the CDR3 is TGTGCCAGCAGCTGGAAAACGACAGGGATCGGTGGGGAGACCCAGTACTTC.

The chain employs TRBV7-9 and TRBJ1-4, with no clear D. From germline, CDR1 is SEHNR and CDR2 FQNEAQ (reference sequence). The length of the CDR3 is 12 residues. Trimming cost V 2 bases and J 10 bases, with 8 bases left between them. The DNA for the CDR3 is TGTGCCAGCAGCTTACCAGGCCTAAAACTGTTTTTT. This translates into CASSLPGLKLFF.

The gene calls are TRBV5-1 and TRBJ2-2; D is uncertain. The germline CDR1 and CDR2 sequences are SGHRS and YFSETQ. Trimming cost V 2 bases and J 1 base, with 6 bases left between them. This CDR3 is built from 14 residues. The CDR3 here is CASSLSLNTGELFF. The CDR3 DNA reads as TGCGCCAGCAGCTTAAGCTTGAACACCGGGGAGCTGTTTTTT. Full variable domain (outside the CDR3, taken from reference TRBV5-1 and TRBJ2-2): KAGVTQTPRYLIKTRGQQVTLSCSPISGHRSVSWYQQTPGQGLQFLFEYFSETQRNKGNFPGRFSGRQFSNSRSEMNVSTLELGDSALYLCASSLSLNTGELFFGEGSRLTVL.

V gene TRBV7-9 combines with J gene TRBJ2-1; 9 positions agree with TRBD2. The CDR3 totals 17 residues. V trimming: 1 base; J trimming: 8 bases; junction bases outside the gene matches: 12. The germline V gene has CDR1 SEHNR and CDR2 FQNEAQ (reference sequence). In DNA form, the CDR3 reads TGTGCCAGCAGCTTAGGGGGCCTAGCGGGATCGAGCGATGAGCAGTTCTTC. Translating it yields CASSLGGLAGSSDEQFF.

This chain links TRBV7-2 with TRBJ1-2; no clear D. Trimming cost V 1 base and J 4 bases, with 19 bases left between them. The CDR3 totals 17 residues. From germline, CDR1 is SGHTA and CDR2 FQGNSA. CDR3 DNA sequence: TGTGCCAGCAGCTTAGAAGTCTCCGGGAGCCCCATCTATGGCTACACCTTC. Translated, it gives CASSLEVSGSPIYGYTF.

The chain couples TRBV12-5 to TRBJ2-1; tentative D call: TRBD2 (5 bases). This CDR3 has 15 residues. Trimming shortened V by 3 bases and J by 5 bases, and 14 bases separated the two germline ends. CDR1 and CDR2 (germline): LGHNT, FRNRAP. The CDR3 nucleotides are TGTGCTAGTGGTTTTGGCCTAGCAGCCAACAATGAGCAGTTCTTC. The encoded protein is CASGFGLAANNEQFF.

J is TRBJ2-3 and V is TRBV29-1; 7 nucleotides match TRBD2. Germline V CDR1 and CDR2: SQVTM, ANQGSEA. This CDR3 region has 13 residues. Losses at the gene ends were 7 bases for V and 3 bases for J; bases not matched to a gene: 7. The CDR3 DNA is TGCAGCGGAGACTGGGGGGGGACAGATACGCAGTATTTT. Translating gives CSGDWGGTDTQYF.

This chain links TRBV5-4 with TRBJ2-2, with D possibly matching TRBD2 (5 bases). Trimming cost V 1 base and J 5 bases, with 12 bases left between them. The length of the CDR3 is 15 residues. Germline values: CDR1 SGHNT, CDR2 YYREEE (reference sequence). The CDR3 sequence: CASSLYERATGELFF. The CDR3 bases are TGTGCCAGCAGCTTGTATGAGAGGGCGACCGGGGAGCTGTTTTTT.

The CDR3 protein is CASSIPASGKSEQFF. DNA of the CDR3: TGTGCCAGCAGCATCCCGGCAAGCGGGAAGAGTGAGCAGTTCTTC. V is TRBV11-2 and J is TRBJ2-1; 7 positions match TRBD2. Germline lookup yields CDR1 SGHAT and CDR2 FQNNGV. V was clipped by 5 bases and J by 9 bases; unmatched bases: 13. This CDR3 is 15 amino acids long.

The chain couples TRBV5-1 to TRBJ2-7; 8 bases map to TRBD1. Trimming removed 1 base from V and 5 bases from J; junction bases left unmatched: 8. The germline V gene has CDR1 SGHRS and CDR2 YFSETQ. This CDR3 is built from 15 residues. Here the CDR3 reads CASSLTNRGINEQYF. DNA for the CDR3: TGCGCCAGCAGCTTGACGAACAGGGGGATAAACGAGCAGTACTTC.

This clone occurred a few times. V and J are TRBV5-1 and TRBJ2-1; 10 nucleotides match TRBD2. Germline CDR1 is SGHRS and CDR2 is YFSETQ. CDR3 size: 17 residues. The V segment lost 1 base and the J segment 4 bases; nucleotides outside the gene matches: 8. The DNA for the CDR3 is TGCGCCAGCAGCTTGAGTCCAGCGGGAGGGCCTTACAATGAGCAGTTCTTC. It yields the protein CASSLSPAGGPYNEQFF.

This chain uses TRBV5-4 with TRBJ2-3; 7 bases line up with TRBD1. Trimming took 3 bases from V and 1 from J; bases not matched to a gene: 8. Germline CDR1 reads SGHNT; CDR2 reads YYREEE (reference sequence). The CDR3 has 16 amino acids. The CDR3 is CASSSGGLARTDTQYF. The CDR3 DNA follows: TGTGCCAGCAGCTCAGGGGGTCTAGCCCGCACAGATACGCAGTATTTT.

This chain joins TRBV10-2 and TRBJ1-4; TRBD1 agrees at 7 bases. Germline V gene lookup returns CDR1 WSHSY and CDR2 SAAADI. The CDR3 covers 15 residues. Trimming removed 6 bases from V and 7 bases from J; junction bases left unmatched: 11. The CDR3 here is CASSDGTAISEKLFF. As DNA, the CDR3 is TGCGCCAGCAGCGACGGGACAGCTATTAGTGAAAAACTGTTTTTT.

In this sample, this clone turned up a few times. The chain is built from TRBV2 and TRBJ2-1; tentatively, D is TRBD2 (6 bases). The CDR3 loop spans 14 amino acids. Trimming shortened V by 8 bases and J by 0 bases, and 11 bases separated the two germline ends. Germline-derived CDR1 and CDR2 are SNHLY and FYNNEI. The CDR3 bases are TGTGCCAGCCTACGGGAGCTCTCCTACAATGAGCAGTTCTTC. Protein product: CASLRELSYNEQFF.

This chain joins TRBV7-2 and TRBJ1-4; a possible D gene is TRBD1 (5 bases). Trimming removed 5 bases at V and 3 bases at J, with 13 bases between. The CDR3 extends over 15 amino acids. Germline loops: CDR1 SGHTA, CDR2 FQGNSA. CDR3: CASSHSGVANEKLFF. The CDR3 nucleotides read TGTGCCAGCAGCCACTCGGGGGTGGCTAATGAAAAACTGTTTTTT.

The CDR3 here is CASSPGGGGRTYEQYF. The CDR3 DNA is TGTGCCAGCAGCCCCGGAGGTGGCGGGAGGACCTACGAGCAGTACTTC. The chain is built from TRBV7-7 and TRBJ2-7; TRBD2 agrees at 8 bases. Germline loops: CDR1 SSHAT, CDR2 FNYEAQ (reference sequence). V was pared by 5 bases and J by 2 bases, with 11 bases of the junction left unmatched. This CDR3 spans 16 amino acids.

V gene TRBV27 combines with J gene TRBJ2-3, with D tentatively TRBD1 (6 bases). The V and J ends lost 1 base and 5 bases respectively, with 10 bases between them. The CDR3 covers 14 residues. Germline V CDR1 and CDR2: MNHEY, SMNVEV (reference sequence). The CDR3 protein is CASSLLDSQDTQYF. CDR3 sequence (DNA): TGTGCCAGCAGTTTATTGGACAGCCAAGATACGCAGTATTTT.

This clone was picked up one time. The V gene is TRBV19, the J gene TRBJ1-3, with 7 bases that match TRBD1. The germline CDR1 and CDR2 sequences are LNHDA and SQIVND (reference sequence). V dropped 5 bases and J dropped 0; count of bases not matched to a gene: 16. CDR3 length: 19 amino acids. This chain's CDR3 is CASSPQSGRGTISGNTIYF. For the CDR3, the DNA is TGTGCCAGTAGTCCCCAGTCAGGCAGGGGGACAATCTCTGGAAACACCATATATTTT.

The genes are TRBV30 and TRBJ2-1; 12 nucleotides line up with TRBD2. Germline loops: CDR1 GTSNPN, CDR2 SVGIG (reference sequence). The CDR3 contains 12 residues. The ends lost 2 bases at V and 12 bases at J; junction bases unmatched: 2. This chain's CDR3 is CAWSTTSGRQFF. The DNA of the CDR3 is TGTGCCTGGAGTACGACTAGCGGGAGGCAGTTCTTC.

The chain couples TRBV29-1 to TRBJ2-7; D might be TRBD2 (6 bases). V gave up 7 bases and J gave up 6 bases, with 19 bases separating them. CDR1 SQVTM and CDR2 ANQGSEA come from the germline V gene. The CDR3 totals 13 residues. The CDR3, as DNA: TGCAGCGGAGGAACGGGGATTAGCGGCGAGCAGTACTTC. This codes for CSGGTGISGEQYF.

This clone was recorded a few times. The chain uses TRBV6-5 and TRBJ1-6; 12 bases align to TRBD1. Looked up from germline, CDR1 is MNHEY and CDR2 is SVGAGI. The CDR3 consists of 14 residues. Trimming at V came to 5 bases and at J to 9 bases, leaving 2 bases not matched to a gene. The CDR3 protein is CASSEGQGASPLHF. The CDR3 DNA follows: TGTGCCAGCAGTGAGGGACAGGGGGCTTCACCCCTCCACTTT.

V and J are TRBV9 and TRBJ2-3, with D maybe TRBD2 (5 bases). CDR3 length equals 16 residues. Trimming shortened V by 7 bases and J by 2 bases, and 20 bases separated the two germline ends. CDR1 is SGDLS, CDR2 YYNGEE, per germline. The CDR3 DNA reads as TGTGCCAGCCACGAGGGAAGTAGCGCAGTCACAGATACGCAGTATTTT. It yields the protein CASHEGSSAVTDTQYF.

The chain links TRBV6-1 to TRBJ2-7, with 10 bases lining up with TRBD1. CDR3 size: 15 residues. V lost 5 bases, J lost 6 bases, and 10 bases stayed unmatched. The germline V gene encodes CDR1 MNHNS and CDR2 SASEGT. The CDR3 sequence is CASSTLGTGVPEQYF. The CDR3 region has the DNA TGTGCCAGCAGTACCCTCGGGACAGGGGTCCCCGAGCAGTACTTC.

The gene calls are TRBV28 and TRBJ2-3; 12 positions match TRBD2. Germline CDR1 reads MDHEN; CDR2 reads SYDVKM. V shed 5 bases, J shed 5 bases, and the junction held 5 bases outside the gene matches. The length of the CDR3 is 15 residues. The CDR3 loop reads CASSPEGLAGDTQYF. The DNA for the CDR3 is TGTGCCAGCAGTCCCGAGGGACTAGCGGGAGATACGCAGTATTTT.

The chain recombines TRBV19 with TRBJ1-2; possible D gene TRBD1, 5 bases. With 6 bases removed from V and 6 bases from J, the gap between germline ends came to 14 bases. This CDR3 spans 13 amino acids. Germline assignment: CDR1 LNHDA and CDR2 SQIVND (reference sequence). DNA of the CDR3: TGTGCCAGTAGGTGGGGAGGGGACGATGGCTACACCTTC. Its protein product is CASRWGGDDGYTF. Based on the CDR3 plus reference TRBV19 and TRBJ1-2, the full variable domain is DGGITQSPKYLFRKEGQNVTLSCEQNLNHDAMYWYRQDPGQGLRLIYYSQIVNDFQKGDIAEGYSVSREKKESFPLTVTSAQKNPTAFYLCASRWGGDDGYTFGSGTRLTVV.

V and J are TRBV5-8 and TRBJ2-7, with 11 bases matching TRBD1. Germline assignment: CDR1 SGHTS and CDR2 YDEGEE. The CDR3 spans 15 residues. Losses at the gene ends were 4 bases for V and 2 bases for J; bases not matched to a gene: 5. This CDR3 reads CASSLGQGVTYEQYF. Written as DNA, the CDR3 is TGTGCCAGCAGCCTGGGACAGGGGGTCACCTACGAGCAGTACTTC.

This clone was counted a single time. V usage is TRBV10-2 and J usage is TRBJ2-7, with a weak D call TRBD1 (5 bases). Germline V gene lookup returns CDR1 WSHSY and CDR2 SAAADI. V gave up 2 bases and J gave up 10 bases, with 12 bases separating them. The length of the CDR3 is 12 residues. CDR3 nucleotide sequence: TGCGCCAGCAGTGAGCCGCGACAGAGTCAGTACTTC. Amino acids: CASSEPRQSQYF.

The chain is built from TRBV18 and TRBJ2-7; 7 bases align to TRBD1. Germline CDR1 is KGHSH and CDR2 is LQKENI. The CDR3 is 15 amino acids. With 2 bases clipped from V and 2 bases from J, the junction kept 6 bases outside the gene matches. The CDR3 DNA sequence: TGTGCCAGCTCACCAGAACCGACAGGGACCTACGAGCAGTACTTC. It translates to CASSPEPTGTYEQYF. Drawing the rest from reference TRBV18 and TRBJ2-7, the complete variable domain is NAGVMQNPRHLVRRRGQEARLRCSPMKGHSHVYWYRQLPEEGLKFMVYLQKENIIDESGMPKERFSAEFPKEGPSILRIQQVVRGDSAAYFCASSPEPTGTYEQYFGPGTRLTVT.

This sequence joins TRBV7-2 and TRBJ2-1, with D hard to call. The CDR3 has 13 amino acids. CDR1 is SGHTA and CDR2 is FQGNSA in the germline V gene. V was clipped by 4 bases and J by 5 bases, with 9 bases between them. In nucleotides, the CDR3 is TGTGCCAGCAGCTCGGTCCCTAACAATGAGCAGTTCTTC. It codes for CASSSVPNNEQFF. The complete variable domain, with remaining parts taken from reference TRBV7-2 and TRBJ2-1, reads GAGVSQSPSNKVTEKGKDVELRCDPISGHTALYWYRQSLGQGLEFLIYFQGNSAPDKSGLPSDRFSAERTGGSVSTLTIQRTQQEDSAVYLCASSSVPNNEQFFGPGTRLTVL.

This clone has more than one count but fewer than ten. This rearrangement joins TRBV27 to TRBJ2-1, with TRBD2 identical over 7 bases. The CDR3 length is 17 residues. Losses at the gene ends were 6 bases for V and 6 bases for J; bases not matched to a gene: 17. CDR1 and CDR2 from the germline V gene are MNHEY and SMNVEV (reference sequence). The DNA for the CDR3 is TGTGCCAGCAGCCCCGTCGACGGGAGGCCCCGGCCCAATGAGCAGTTCTTC. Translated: CASSPVDGRPRPNEQFF.